This is a list of T cell receptor beta chains from one sample in a study of blood T cell repertoires in COVID-19. Only in-frame clones appear in the TCRdb table, and some are missing; sequencing was by immunoSEQ multiplex PCR. The sample consists of some 110,000 clones, 70% to 80% of them appearing once. The material sequenced was peripheral blood. These receptors were taken from an elderly man with COVID-19, enrolled during active disease. Both conserved end residues are part of each CDR3. Each record gives: J gene, V gene, D gene, CDR3 protein. A D gene is named only where the DNA matches it firmly.

TRBJ2-3 TRBV18 TRBD1 CASSRDSSRSDTQYF
TRBJ1-2 TRBV7-9 - CASSLEGNGANYGYTF
TRBJ1-3 TRBV4-2 - CASSQDRGTSSGNTIYF
TRBJ2-4 TRBV23-1 - CASSFGGLAKNIQYF
TRBJ1-2 TRBV5-6 - CASRFGRADYGYTF
TRBJ1-2 TRBV27 TRBD1 CASNFRGQGGGYTF
TRBJ2-1 TRBV11-2 - CASSLRVEGLYFNEQFF
TRBJ2-2 TRBV27 TRBD2 CASSLHRLAGGDTGELFF
TRBJ1-2 TRBV6-1 - CASSEGGSGVWDYGYTF
TRBJ2-1 TRBV6-1 TRBD2 CASSETGGENEQFF
TRBJ1-5 TRBV28 - CASSFWQDNQPQHF